Listed below are T cell receptor beta chains from one sample, sequenced in a study of blood T cell repertoires in COVID-19. Data came from immunoSEQ multiplex PCR; TCRdb stores just in-frame clones and leaves some out. The sample contains about 280,000 clones, around 86% of which appear only once. What was sequenced was peripheral blood. The receptor set was obtained from a human donor in a cohort sampled during active COVID-19. Both conserved end residues are part of each CDR3. Fields, in order: J gene, V gene, clone size, D gene, CDR3 DNA, CDR3 protein. A D gene is named only where the DNA matches it firmly. The size field is filled for only some rows; it gives once, few, many or a size class.

TRBJ1-3	TRBV30	-	-	TGTGCCTGGAGTATAGGAGGCACCATATATTTT	CAWSIGGTIYF
TRBJ2-3	TRBV10-3	-	TRBD2	TGTGCCATCAGTTGGGGACTAGCGGAATCTAATACGCAGTATTTT	CAISWGLAESNTQYF
TRBJ1-2	TRBV18	-	TRBD1	TGTGCCAGCTCACGAGGGACAGGTGTAAACTATGGCTACACCTTC	CASSRGTGVNYGYTF
TRBJ2-7	TRBV6-2/TRBV6-3	-	TRBD1	TGTGCCAGCAGTTTTATCGCCGGGACAGCTTCCTCCTACGAGCAGTACTTC	CASSFIAGTASSYEQYF
TRBJ2-1	TRBV5-1	once	TRBD2	TGCGCCAGCAGCCTCTCCGGGACTAGCGGACCCAATGAGCAGTTCTTC	CASSLSGTSGPNEQFF
TRBJ2-5	TRBV7-7	once	-	TGTGCTAGCAGCTTAAGCAGGTCCGGGACCCAGTACTTC	CASSLSRSGTQYF
TRBJ1-6	TRBV5-1	-	-	TGCGCCAGCATGGGACAAGATAATTCACCCCTCCACTTT	CASMGQDNSPLHF
TRBJ2-6	TRBV7-8	-	-	TGTGCCAGCAGCTCTCAGGGACTTGGGGCCAACGTCCTGACTTTC	CASSSQGLGANVLTF
TRBJ2-1	TRBV4-2	-	TRBD2	TGTGCCAGCAGCCAAGTGGGGACTAGCGGGAGGAATGAGCAGTTCTTC	CASSQVGTSGRNEQFF
TRBJ2-1	TRBV10-3	-	-	TGTGCCACGGACAGCCCCGGCCGGAATGAGCAGTTCTTC	CATDSPGRNEQFF
TRBJ1-5	TRBV30	-	-	TGTGCCTGGAGTGCATCTTCCACGGATCAGCCCCAGCATTTT	CAWSASSTDQPQHF
TRBJ2-7	TRBV5-1	-	TRBD1	TGCGCCAGCAGCTTGGCCTGGACAGGGGGCGGTGAGCAGTACTTC	CASSLAWTGGGEQYF
TRBJ2-1	TRBV27	-	TRBD1	TGTGCCAGCACCCGACAGGGGGCTTCCTACAATGAGCAGTTCTTC	CASTRQGASYNEQFF
TRBJ1-1	TRBV11-2	-	-	TGTGCCAGCAGCTCCCGGGGGTCGAACTTGAACACTGAAGCTTTCTTT	CASSSRGSNLNTEAFF
TRBJ2-1	TRBV7-9	-	-	TGTGCCAGCAGTCCCAGCGGGCCCTCCTACAATGAGCAGTTCTTC	CASSPSGPSYNEQFF
TRBJ2-4	TRBV19	-	-	TGTGCCAGTACCAAACCCTTAAACAGGGGAGGCAAAAACATTCAGTACTTC	CASTKPLNRGGKNIQYF
TRBJ1-4	TRBV5-6	-	TRBD1	TGTGCCAGCAGCGCCGGACAGGTTGGCGAAAAACTGTTTTTT	CASSAGQVGEKLFF
TRBJ1-2	TRBV12-3/TRBV12-4	-	TRBD1	TGTGCCAGCAGTCGACAGGGGAATGGCTACACCTTC	CASSRQGNGYTF
TRBJ2-3	TRBV4-1	-	-	TGCGCCAGCAGCCAAGTAGGGAGGCAGGATACGCAGTATTTT	CASSQVGRQDTQYF
TRBJ2-3	TRBV3-1/TRBV3-2	-	-	TGTGCCAGCAGCCAAGTGAGGGATACGCAGTATTTT	CASSQVRDTQYF
TRBJ1-1	TRBV28	-	-	TGTGCCAGCGTAATAAACACTGAAGCTTTCTTT	CASVINTEAFF
TRBJ2-7	TRBV5-1	-	TRBD1	TGCGCCAGCAGCTTAGGTGCGGGACAGGGACGCGAGCAGTACTTC	CASSLGAGQGREQYF
TRBJ2-4	TRBV28	once	TRBD2	TGTGCCAGCAGCGGCCCGACTAGCGGGCAAAACATTCAGTACTTC	CASSGPTSGQNIQYF
TRBJ2-3	TRBV5-1	-	TRBD2	TGCGCCAGCACCATGGGACTAGCGGGAGATACGCAGTATTTT	CASTMGLAGDTQYF
TRBJ1-2	TRBV18	-	-	TGTGCCAGCTCACCTGTACTCGTGGAGTATGGCTACACCTTC	CASSPVLVEYGYTF
TRBJ2-7	TRBV3-1/TRBV3-2	-	-	TGTGCCAGCAGCCGGGGACAACTATCCTACGAGCAGTACTTC	CASSRGQLSYEQYF
TRBJ2-7	TRBV29-1	-	-	TGCAGCGCCGGAGAGGGACTGAGCTCCGAGCAGTACTTC	CSAGEGLSSEQYF
TRBJ2-3	TRBV14	-	-	TGTGCCAGCAGCCAGGCTAGCACAGATACGCAGTATTTT	CASSQASTDTQYF
TRBJ2-7	TRBV5-1	-	TRBD2	TGCGCCAGCAGTTTACTAGCGGGGCGGGCCTACGAGCAGTACTTC	CASSLLAGRAYEQYF
TRBJ1-4	TRBV7-9	-	-	TGTGCCAGCAGCTTAGATACAACTAATGAAAAACTGTTTTTT	CASSLDTTNEKLFF
TRBJ2-5	TRBV3-1/TRBV3-2	-	-	TGTGCCAGCAGCCACTCGGGAGCGGGAGAGACCCAGTACTTC	CASSHSGAGETQYF
TRBJ2-7	TRBV10-3	once	TRBD2	TGTGCCATCAGTGAAAGGCTAGCGGGTGTTTCCTACGAGCAGTACTTC	CAISERLAGVSYEQYF
TRBJ2-1	TRBV7-6	-	-	TGTGCCAGCAGCTTACGGCAGGGGCAGGGAGTGATCAATGAGCAGTTCTTC	CASSLRQGQGVINEQFF
TRBJ2-1	TRBV11-3	-	TRBD2	TGTGCCAGCAGCTCCCCTGGACTAGCGGCGAACAATGAGCAGTTCTTC	CASSSPGLAANNEQFF
TRBJ2-3	TRBV11-3	-	-	TGTGCCAGCAGCTCCCATAGCCGAATGCAGTATTTT	CASSSHSRMQYF
TRBJ1-5	TRBV5-6	-	-	TGTGCCAGCAGCCACACAGGGAGCAATCAGCCCCAGCATTTT	CASSHTGSNQPQHF
TRBJ2-3	TRBV5-1	-	TRBD2	TGCGCCAGCAGCTTGGGTATTAGCGGGAGAACCCGCACAGATACGCAGTATTTT	CASSLGISGRTRTDTQYF
TRBJ2-3	TRBV28	-	TRBD2	TGTGCCAGCATCGGGGGGAACACAGATACGCAGTATTTT	CASIGGNTDTQYF
TRBJ2-1	TRBV4-3	-	-	TGCGCCAGCAGCCAAGATCGGGTGAATGAGCAGTTCTTC	CASSQDRVNEQFF
TRBJ1-4	TRBV28	-	-	TGTGCCAGCAGTACCACAGGGAAAATTAATGAAAAACTGTTTTTT	CASSTTGKINEKLFF
TRBJ1-5	TRBV5-1	-	TRBD1	TGCGCCAGCAGCTGGGACAGGAATCAGCCCCAGCATTTT	CASSWDRNQPQHF
TRBJ2-7	TRBV11-2	-	-	TGTGCCAGCAGCCTGTACGAGCAGTACTTC	CASSLYEQYF
TRBJ2-2	TRBV5-1	-	TRBD2	TGCGCCAGCAGCTTGATCGCGGGAGCAGCCGGGGAGCTGTTTTTT	CASSLIAGAAGELFF
TRBJ1-2	TRBV2	once	TRBD1	TGTGCCAGCAGTGAAGGTCCGGGACAGGAGAACTATGGCTACACCTTC	CASSEGPGQENYGYTF
TRBJ2-1	TRBV28	-	-	TGTGCCGCGCGTCGGACTACCGACAATGAGCAGTTCTTC	CAARRTTDNEQFF
TRBJ2-1	TRBV15	-	TRBD2	TGTGCCACCAGCAAAGTAGCGGGGGGTTACAATGAGCAGTTCTTC	CATSKVAGGYNEQFF
TRBJ1-5	TRBV7-8	-	-	TGTGCCAGCAGCTTCAGTGGAGGTTCTAATCAGCCCCAGCATTTT	CASSFSGGSNQPQHF
TRBJ2-5	TRBV5-3	-	TRBD2	TGTGCCAGAAGCGCGCGGACTAGCGGGAGGGCCCTCGAAGAGACCCAGTACTTC	CARSARTSGRALEETQYF